The source of this TCR beta chain is a study of cytomegalovirus exposure and HLA in healthy donors. For the study at large: T cells numbering around 190 million yielded 90 million to 140 million unique TCR beta sequences in an earlier analysis.

V dropped 8 bases and J dropped 4; count of bases not matched to a gene: 5. The CDR3 extends over 13 amino acids. Germline CDR1 MNHEY, CDR2 SMNVEV (reference sequence). Primers included in the PCR were 60 Vbeta and 13 Jbeta primers. Clones were read by immunoSEQ multiplex PCR, and TCRdb kept only the in-frame ones, dropping some. The sample yields under 200,000 clones, more than 60% seen once. The V gene is TRBV27, the J gene TRBJ2-1, with TRBD1 matching 7 bases. The receptor's source is a female donor in good health and CMV-seronegative. The sequenced material came from PBMCs. CDR3 coding DNA: TGTGCCAGCCGCGAGGGGGCATACAATGAGCAGTTCTTC. It specifies CASREGAYNEQFF.